The 25 T cell receptor beta chains presented below share a single source sample, sequenced in a study of cytomegalovirus exposure and HLA in healthy donors. The PCR made use of 60 Vbeta and 13 Jbeta primers. Profiled with immunoSEQ multiplex PCR; TCRdb holds only in-frame clones, not every one. The sample consists of 150,000 to 200,000 clones, approximately 73% of them appearing once. Sequenced material: PBMCs. The receptors were sampled from a woman in her thirties in good health and CMV-seropositive.

The chain uses TRBV7-9 and TRBJ2-7; no reliable D call. The CDR3 runs to 16 residues. Germline V lookup: CDR1 SEHNR, CDR2 FQNEAQ (reference sequence). V was cut by 2 bases and J by 3 bases, with 17 bases left in between. DNA of the CDR3: TGTGCCAGCAGCTTACGCCCACAGTCTAACTTCTACGAGCAGTACTTC. Translated: CASSLRPQSNFYEQYF.

This chain joins TRBV28 and TRBJ2-6; 7 nucleotides match TRBD2. J gave up 0 bases and V 4 bases, and 9 bases lay outside the gene matches. Germline CDR1 and CDR2: MDHEN and SYDVKM. This CDR3 is built from 18 residues. Here the CDR3 reads CASSSEGGAFSGANVLTF. In DNA form, the CDR3 reads TGTGCCAGCAGTTCGGAGGGAGGGGCCTTCTCTGGGGCCAACGTCCTGACTTTC.

The chain couples TRBV5-5 to TRBJ2-2, with D perhaps TRBD2 (6 bases). The CDR3 runs 16 residues. Germline V gene data show CDR1 as SGHKS and CDR2 as YYEKEE (reference sequence). V lost 2 bases, J lost 1 base, and 12 bases lay in between. The CDR3 region is CASSLLWRGNTGELFF. The CDR3 DNA sequence: TGTGCCAGCAGCTTACTGTGGCGGGGGAACACCGGGGAGCTGTTTTTT.

The chain employs TRBV7-8 and TRBJ1-2; D not resolved. V shed 0 bases and J shed 3 bases, with 14 bases lying between them. Germline CDR1 and CDR2: SGHVS and FQNEAQ. CDR3 size: 16 residues. The CDR3 loop is CASSLASTGQDYGYTF. CDR3 DNA sequence: TGTGCCAGCAGCTTAGCGTCTACTGGGCAGGACTATGGCTACACCTTC.

The chain recombines TRBV9 with TRBJ1-5; D remains unclear. Germline V gives CDR1 SGDLS, CDR2 YYNGEE. V gave up 4 bases and J gave up 6 bases, with 11 bases separating them. The CDR3 consists of 13 residues. The CDR3 region has the DNA TGTGCCAGCAGCCAAAACCCAGGTCAGCCCCAGCATTTT. Encoded protein: CASSQNPGQPQHF.

This clone was detected only a few times. The chain joins TRBV7-3 to TRBJ1-1; D is possibly TRBD1 (5 bases). Germline CDR1 SGHTA, CDR2 FQGTGA. The length of the CDR3 is 17 residues. V lost 5 bases, J lost 3 bases, and 22 bases lay in between. The CDR3 reads CASSPLRPAGGDTEAFF. The CDR3 bases are TGTGCCAGCAGCCCTTTACGACCAGCGGGAGGGGACACTGAAGCTTTCTTT.

The rearrangement links TRBV27 to TRBJ2-7; TRBD2 matches 10 bases. There are 16 residues in the CDR3. The junction had 8 bases not matched to a gene; V was cut back by 6 bases and J by 0 bases. The germline CDR1 and CDR2 sequences are MNHEY and SMNVEV (reference sequence). As DNA, the CDR3 is TGTGCCAGCAGGATAGACACTAGCGGGGCCTCCTACGAGCAGTACTTC. Its protein is CASRIDTSGASYEQYF.

Only a few counts were recorded for this clone. The chain couples TRBV4-3 to TRBJ2-7; weak D call: TRBD1 (5 bases). V lost 1 base, J lost 3 bases, and 19 bases lay in between. Germline loops: CDR1 LGHNA, CDR2 YSLEER. The CDR3 spans 17 residues. CDR3 sequence (DNA): TGCGCCAGCAGCCAAGTCGTTCGTACAGGCGAATACTACGAGCAGTACTTC. Encoded protein: CASSQVVRTGEYYEQYF.

This sequence joins TRBV11-3 and TRBJ2-3, with D tentatively TRBD2 (5 bases). This CDR3 has 17 residues. V lost 0 bases, J lost 2 bases, and 15 bases lay in between. Per the germline V gene, CDR1 is SGHNT and CDR2 is YENEEA. Here the CDR3 DNA reads TGTGCCAGCAGCTTAGAAAGGAGTACGGGGAACACAGATACGCAGTATTTT. This translates into CASSLERSTGNTDTQYF.

This sequence joins TRBV28 and TRBJ1-2; D is possibly TRBD1 (5 bases). The CDR3 is 12 residues long. Germline V lookup: CDR1 MDHEN, CDR2 SYDVKM. With 3 bases removed from V and 4 bases from J, the gap between germline ends came to 6 bases. CDR3 bases: TGTGCCAGCAGTTTCAGGGCCTATGGCTACACCTTC. Its translation is CASSFRAYGYTF.

For the CDR3, the DNA is TGTGCCAGCAGCAAACAGGGGGGGCTTGGAAACACCATATATTTT. Its protein product is CASSKQGGLGNTIYF. The chain is built from TRBV7-9 and TRBJ1-3; 8 bases match TRBD1. V was pared by 5 bases and J by 3 bases, with 6 bases of the junction left unmatched. Germline V gene data show CDR1 as SEHNR and CDR2 as FQNEAQ (reference sequence). The CDR3 consists of 15 residues.

The chain uses TRBV4-1 and TRBJ1-1; TRBD1 matches 11 bases. After removal of 3 bases from V and 4 bases from J, the junction contained 16 bases not matched to a gene. The CDR3 consists of 19 residues. Germline V lookup: CDR1 MGHRA, CDR2 YSYEKL. CDR3 protein: CASSQDARGQGVRRTEAFF. The CDR3 DNA follows: TGCGCCAGCAGCCAGGATGCCCGGGGACAGGGGGTGAGGCGCACTGAAGCTTTCTTT.

This chain joins TRBV28 and TRBJ2-3; 11 nucleotides agree with TRBD2. This CDR3 has 15 residues. With V trimmed by 6 bases and J by 1 base, 3 bases remained unmatched. CDR1 is MDHEN, CDR2 SYDVKM, per germline. Here the CDR3 DNA reads TGTGCCAGCAGGGAGACTAGCGGGGGCACAGATACGCAGTATTTT. Translation gives CASRETSGGTDTQYF.

This clone was seen more than once but under ten times. The chain is built from TRBV5-1 and TRBJ2-4, with 7 positions matching TRBD2. The V and J ends lost 4 bases and 4 bases, in that order; junction bases with no gene match: 8. The CDR3 has 15 amino acids. Germline V gene sequence: CDR1 SGHRS, CDR2 YFSETQ. The CDR3 region is CASSPGGTEKNIQYF. The CDR3 DNA is TGCGCCAGCAGCCCCGGGGGGACGGAAAAAAACATTCAGTACTTC. The variable domain in full, completed from reference TRBV5-1 and TRBJ2-4, reads KAGVTQTPRYLIKTRGQQVTLSCSPISGHRSVSWYQQTPGQGLQFLFEYFSETQRNKGNFPGRFSGRQFSNSRSEMNVSTLELGDSALYLCASSPGGTEKNIQYFGAGTRLSVL.

This clone was seen a handful of times. The CDR3 coding sequence is TGCGCCAGCAGCCAAGAGGGGAGACAGCCCCAGCATTTT. Its translation: CASSQEGRQPQHF. This sequence joins TRBV4-3 and TRBJ1-5, with no clear D. CDR3 size: 13 residues. Germline V gene lookup returns CDR1 LGHNA and CDR2 YSLEER. With 0 bases removed from V and 7 bases from J, the gap between germline ends came to 7 bases.

The chain uses TRBV4-1 and TRBJ1-2; D perhaps matches TRBD1 (6 bases). V lost 3 bases and J 5 bases, leaving 13 bases between the germline ends. Germline CDR1 reads MGHRA; CDR2 reads YSYEKL. CDR3 length: 14 amino acids. CDR3 loop: CASSQVPTGYGYTF. The CDR3 DNA is TGCGCCAGCAGCCAGGTTCCCACAGGGTATGGCTACACCTTC.

The rearrangement links TRBV6-1 to TRBJ1-4; D may be TRBD1 (5 bases). Germline loops: CDR1 MNHNS, CDR2 SASEGT. Trimming removed 0 bases at V and 7 bases at J, with 6 bases between. The length of the CDR3 is 13 residues. DNA for the CDR3: TGTGCCAGCAGTGAAGCTAGGGGTGAAAAACTGTTTTTT. Protein sequence: CASSEARGEKLFF.

This clone came up a few times. V is TRBV4-1 and J is TRBJ1-2; perhaps TRBD1 as D (5 bases). The CDR3 is 15 residues long. Trimming pared 6 bases from V and 7 bases from J, leaving 21 bases between. CDR1 and CDR2 from the germline V gene are MGHRA and YSYEKL. CDR3 sequence reads: CASRMIPWGEGGYTF. The CDR3 DNA is TGCGCCAGCAGGATGATCCCATGGGGGGAGGGTGGCTACACCTTC.

This chain uses TRBV27 with TRBJ2-2; D might be TRBD2 (5 bases). Trimming pared 6 bases from V and 6 bases from J, leaving 14 bases between. The germline gives CDR1 MNHEY, CDR2 SMNVEV (reference sequence). The CDR3 sequence is 14 residues long. The CDR3: CASRRAGWAGELFF. CDR3 coding DNA: TGTGCCAGCAGGCGGGCAGGATGGGCCGGGGAGCTGTTTTTT.

This rearrangement joins TRBV7-3 to TRBJ2-3, with TRBD2 matching 12 bases. Germline loops: CDR1 SGHTA, CDR2 FQGTGA. This CDR3 has 17 residues. V shed 2 bases, J shed 1 base, and the junction held 4 bases outside the gene matches. CDR3 sequence reads: CASSLPRLAGGTDTQYF. In DNA, the CDR3 is TGTGCCAGCAGCTTACCCCGACTAGCGGGGGGCACAGATACGCAGTATTTT.

The chain links TRBV30 to TRBJ2-6; no clear D gene. Trimming stripped 0 bases from V and 1 base from J, with 7 bases between. The germline V gene has CDR1 GTSNPN and CDR2 SVGIG (reference sequence). The CDR3 is 15 residues long. The DNA for the CDR3 is TGTGCCTGGAGTGTAGGCGGTTCTGGGGCCAACGTCCTGACTTTC. It specifies CAWSVGGSGANVLTF.

The gene calls are TRBV7-8 and TRBJ2-5, with 9 bases that match TRBD2. This CDR3 spans 17 amino acids. The germline V gene has CDR1 SGHVS and CDR2 FQNEAQ. With 2 bases clipped from V and 1 base from J, the junction kept 8 bases outside the gene matches. The CDR3 DNA reads TGTGCCAGCAGCTTATATCGTAGCGGGGGCCGCCAAGAGACCCAGTACTTC. As protein: CASSLYRSGGRQETQYF. Variable domain in full (rest from reference TRBV7-8 and TRBJ2-5): GAGVSQSPRYKVAKRGQDVALRCDPISGHVSLFWYQQALGQGPEFLTYFQNEAQLDKSGLPSDRFFAERPEGSVSTLKIQRTQQEDSAVYLCASSLYRSGGRQETQYFGPGTRLLVL.

This clone was seen a few times. The chain uses TRBV2 and TRBJ1-1; D gene ambiguous. Deletions cut 3 bases from V and 5 bases from J, with 13 bases between. The germline CDR1 and CDR2 sequences are SNHLY and FYNNEI. This CDR3 has 14 residues. CDR3 protein: CASSERPRRTEAFF. Here the CDR3 DNA reads TGTGCCAGCAGTGAGCGGCCTCGAAGGACTGAAGCTTTCTTT.

The chain uses TRBV7-2 and TRBJ1-5, with 7 bases matching TRBD1. The CDR3 is 16 residues long. The trim removed 4 bases at V and 2 bases at J, leaving 8 bases unmatched. Germline V CDR1 and CDR2: SGHTA, FQGNSA. CDR3: CASSSMTGLGNQPQHF. The DNA of the CDR3 is TGTGCCAGCAGCTCGATGACAGGGTTGGGCAATCAGCCCCAGCATTTT.

CDR3 residues: CASSTGTPISYNSPLHF. The CDR3 coding sequence is TGTGCCAGCAGCACCGGGACTCCGATCTCCTATAATTCACCCCTCCACTTT. The genes are TRBV7-2 and TRBJ1-6; D may be TRBD1 (5 bases). The CDR3 is 17 residues long. In germline, CDR1 is SGHTA, CDR2 FQGNSA. With 5 bases removed from V and 0 bases from J, the gap between germline ends came to 14 bases.